Listed here are 20 T cell receptor beta chains from one sample, sequenced in a study of regulatory T cells in long-lasting Graves disease. Noted time point: newly diagnosed GD, antithyroid drugs for less than 3 months. PBMC RNA was the source of the TCR library. The authors built TCR beta libraries using iRepertoire HTBI primers and Arm-PCR of CDR3 regions. TCRdb itself ran the multiplex PCR reads through MiXCR, one entry per CDR3 protein. The table shows around 470,000 distinct CDR3 sequences, with 14% occurring only once. These same data were also listed under a study on T cells in Graves' hyperthyroidism and ophthalmopathy.

Sequences were derived from peripheral blood mononuclear cells (PBMCs), sampled at new diagnosis, from a patient treated with antithyroid drugs. These receptors all stem from a woman in her 50s with Graves disease.

The V call is TRBV28, the J call TRBJ1-3, with D possibly TRBD1 on 5 matching bases. V lost 5 bases to trimming and J lost 0 bases, with 14 bases between them. CDR3 length: 16 amino acids. The germline V gene encodes CDR1 MDHEN and CDR2 SYDVKM. The CDR3 DNA reads as TGTGCCAGCAGTCAACAAGGGACTGACTCTGGAAACACCATATATTTT. This sequence encodes CASSQQGTDSGNTIYF.

This clonotype was observed many times. The chain uses TRBV28 and TRBJ2-2, with 12 bases lining up with TRBD2. Germline V CDR1 and CDR2: MDHEN, SYDVKM. Germline trimming cut 4 bases from V and 5 bases from J; bases unmatched to any gene: 5. The CDR3 spans 16 residues. In nucleotides, the CDR3 is TGTGCCAGCAGTTCGCTAGCGGGAGGGGAAACCGGGGAGCTGTTTTTT. Translating gives CASSSLAGGETGELFF. Drawing the rest from reference TRBV28 and TRBJ2-2, the complete variable domain is DVKVTQSSRYLVKRTGEKVFLECVQDMDHENMFWYRQDPGLGLRLIYFSYDVKMKEKGDIPEGYSVSREKKERFSLILESASTNQTSMYLCASSSLAGGETGELFFGEGSRLTVL.

This clonotype was counted only a few times. The CDR3 nucleotides read TGTGCCAGCAGCGTAAACAGGGACCAGCCCCAGCATTTT. This codes for CASSVNRDQPQHF. The chain combines TRBV9 with TRBJ1-5; TRBD1 might be the D (6 bases). The ends were cut back, 1 base at V and 7 bases at J, with 9 bases in the middle. CDR1 SGDLS and CDR2 YYNGEE come from the germline V gene. The CDR3 consists of 13 residues.

In its sample, this clonotype was seen a few times. This chain uses TRBV7-9 with TRBJ1-5; the match to TRBD1 covers 9 bases. The CDR3 is made up of 15 amino acids. Germline V gives CDR1 SEHNR, CDR2 FQNEAQ (reference sequence). V trimming: 5 bases; J trimming: 6 bases; junction bases outside the gene matches: 8. The CDR3, as DNA: TGTGCCAGCAGCGATTCACAGGGGGCAGGTCAGCCCCAGCATTTT. Its protein is CASSDSQGAGQPQHF.

This clonotype was detected only once. V is TRBV19 and J is TRBJ2-1; 8 positions match TRBD1. The CDR3 consists of 13 residues. Germline CDR1 reads LNHDA; CDR2 reads SQIVND (reference sequence). The trim removed 5 bases at V and 7 bases at J, leaving 4 bases unmatched. The CDR3 DNA reads as TGTGCCAGTAGTGCTCAGGGGGCTAATGAGCAGTTCTTC. It encodes CASSAQGANEQFF.

This clonotype was found a few times. CDR3 protein: CASSRGTVNTGELFF. Here the CDR3 DNA reads TGTGCCAGCAGCCGCGGGACAGTTAACACCGGGGAGCTGTTTTTT. The rearrangement uses TRBV7-9 and TRBJ2-2; perhaps TRBD1 as D (7 bases). V gave up 5 bases and J gave up 2 bases, with 12 bases separating them. Germline V lookup: CDR1 SEHNR, CDR2 FQNEAQ (reference sequence). This CDR3 spans 15 amino acids.

This clonotype was seen at least ten times. The rearrangement links TRBV19 to TRBJ2-1; TRBD1 or TRBD2 may be the D gene (5 bases each). The germline V gene has CDR1 LNHDA and CDR2 SQIVND (reference sequence). The CDR3 runs to 15 residues. Trimming took 3 bases from V and 8 from J, leaving 17 bases between them. The CDR3 region has the DNA TGTGCCAGTAGTATCTGGGACGGAGGTGATTATGAGCAGTTCTTC. Amino acid sequence: CASSIWDGGDYEQFF.

This clonotype was counted between two and nine times. This chain links TRBV29-1 with TRBJ2-1, with TRBD2 matching over 11 bases. V gave up 7 bases and J gave up 5 bases; unmatched junction bases: 4. CDR3 length equals 13 residues. Germline-derived CDR1 and CDR2 are SQVTM and ANQGSEA. The CDR3 reads CSGTSGRDNEQFF. The CDR3 DNA sequence: TGCAGCGGTACTAGCGGGAGAGACAATGAGCAGTTCTTC.

This clonotype came up a few times. This chain joins TRBV6-2 or TRBV6-3 and TRBJ1-2, with D unclear. Germline V lookup: CDR1 MNHEY, CDR2 SVGEGT. The CDR3 is made up of 14 amino acids. Trimming shortened V by 6 bases and J by 0 bases, and 11 bases separated the two germline ends. DNA for the CDR3: TGTGCCAGCAGCATAGACATATCTAACTATGGCTACACCTTC. Its protein is CASSIDISNYGYTF.

A note on this clonotype: Possible read error: a much larger clone is one base away. No conserved phenylalanine or tryptophan ends this CDR3, so it is likely a read error. The limits of the CDR3 on the DNA are not certain, so only TCRdb's listed CDR3 is given. The rearrangement links TRBV18 to TRBJ2-1; the table's D call of TRBD1 was not tested on the DNA. The CDR3 is 18 residues long, counting both termini. Germline V gives CDR1 KGHSH, CDR2 LQKENI. CDR3 loop: CASSQNRPQGLNTDTQYL.

There are a few counts of this clonotype. The chain has TRBV7-2 and TRBJ2-1, with 7 bases aligning to TRBD2. The CDR3 totals 17 residues. Looked up from germline, CDR1 is SGHTA and CDR2 is FQGNSA. V dropped 4 bases and J dropped 1; count of bases not matched to a gene: 10. The CDR3 spells CASSSHGGSGSYNEQFF. CDR3 in DNA: TGTGCCAGCAGCTCCCATGGCGGTAGCGGGTCCTACAATGAGCAGTTCTTC.

At least ten counts were recorded for this clonotype. The V and J genes are TRBV10-3 and TRBJ2-7; a weak D match, TRBD2 (5 bases). Germline V lookup: CDR1 ENHRY, CDR2 SYGVKD. There are 15 residues in the CDR3. Trimming removed 3 bases from V and 3 bases from J, with 15 bases in between. CDR3 nucleotide sequence: TGTGCCATCAGTGATGAGCAATTGGGGAGCTACGAGCAGTACTTC. It yields the protein CAISDEQLGSYEQYF.

This rearrangement joins TRBV18 to TRBJ1-2, with TRBD1 identical over 8 bases. This CDR3 contains 16 residues. Germline V gene data show CDR1 as KGHSH and CDR2 as LQKENI. V shed 4 bases and J 0 bases; nucleotides not matched to a gene: 7. The CDR3 DNA reads TGTGCCAGCTCACTTACCGGGACAGGAGCTAACTATGGCTACACCTTC. Translation: CASSLTGTGANYGYTF.

This clonotype came up a few times. The J gene is TRBJ2-1, the V gene TRBV19; D ambiguous. V shed 6 bases and J shed 7 bases, with 19 bases lying between them. Germline V gene sequence: CDR1 LNHDA, CDR2 SQIVND (reference sequence). This CDR3 has 15 residues. The CDR3 DNA is TGTGCCAGTAGATCTGCAGGAATCCTCTGGAATGAGCAGTTCTTC. This translates into CASRSAGILWNEQFF.

In its sample, this clonotype was seen a few times. This chain links TRBV7-8 with TRBJ1-4; D possibly corresponds to TRBD1 (6 bases). This CDR3 region has 17 residues. V was clipped by 2 bases and J by 0 bases, with 13 bases between them. Germline V gene sequence: CDR1 SGHVS, CDR2 FQNEAQ. The CDR3 is CASSLHLTGSTNEKLFF. CDR3 in DNA: TGTGCCAGCAGCTTACACCTAACAGGGTCAACTAATGAAAAACTGTTTTTT. Looking up the rest from reference TRBV7-8 and TRBJ1-4 gives the full variable domain: GAGVSQSPRYKVAKRGQDVALRCDPISGHVSLFWYQQALGQGPEFLTYFQNEAQLDKSGLPSDRFFAERPEGSVSTLKIQRTQQEDSAVYLCASSLHLTGSTNEKLFFGSGTQLSVL.

At least ten counts were recorded for this clonotype. The J gene is TRBJ2-7, the V gene TRBV28; the match to TRBD2 covers 12 bases. The CDR3 contains 19 residues. The V and J ends lost 5 bases and 3 bases, in that order; junction bases with no gene match: 17. Germline V gene data show CDR1 as MDHEN and CDR2 as SYDVKM. In DNA form, the CDR3 reads TGTGCCAGCAGTCTGCGCGCTGCGCCCCTAGCGGGAGGGTTCTACGAGCAGTACTTC. Encoded protein: CASSLRAAPLAGGFYEQYF.

This clonotype was picked up many times. The rearrangement uses TRBV5-1 and TRBJ2-7; a possible D gene is TRBD1 (6 bases). CDR1 SGHRS and CDR2 YFSETQ come from the germline V gene. The CDR3 contains 14 residues. Trimming stripped 3 bases from V and 6 bases from J, with 16 bases between. CDR3 sequence reads: CASSYQDRSGEQYF. CDR3 sequence (DNA): TGCGCCAGCAGCTACCAAGACAGGTCGGGCGAGCAGTACTTC.

This clonotype was counted many times. This rearrangement joins TRBV2 to TRBJ2-7, with 9 bases that match TRBD2. The J segment lost 3 bases and the V segment lost 4 bases, leaving 13 bases of the junction unmatched. This CDR3 has 17 amino acids. Germline CDR1 is SNHLY and CDR2 is FYNNEI. The CDR3 here is CASSGPPLGGGVYEQYF. Written as DNA, the CDR3 is TGTGCCAGCAGTGGACCCCCCTTGGGCGGGGGGGTCTACGAGCAGTACTTC.

There are a few counts of this clonotype. The chain links TRBV14 to TRBJ2-1; 14 nucleotides align to TRBD2. The CDR3 has 17 residues. Germline CDR1 and CDR2: SGHDN and FVKESK. V trimming: 4 bases; J trimming: 5 bases; junction bases outside the gene matches: 7. CDR3 residues: CASSLLMGLAGDNEQFF. CDR3 bases: TGTGCCAGCAGCCTTCTCATGGGACTAGCGGGAGACAATGAGCAGTTCTTC.

DNA of the CDR3: TGTGCTAGTGGTTTGTATCGAGGGGCAAGCACAGATACGCAGTATTTT. Its translation: CASGLYRGASTDTQYF. The chain employs TRBV12-5 and TRBJ2-3; D assignment may be TRBD1 or TRBD2 (5 bases each). Germline CDR1 is LGHNT and CDR2 is FRNRAP. The germline V and J ends were trimmed by 2 bases and 0 bases, with 12 bases remaining between them. This CDR3 contains 16 residues.